This T cell receptor beta chain was found in a study of shared clonotypes between healthy human individuals. The overall study: The cohort had two women and three men, ages 18 to 49. General study points: Blood was the only sampled material, and tissue repertoires likely differ.

Germline assignment: CDR1 SQVTM and CDR2 ANQGSEA. The CDR3 is 16 amino acids. V was clipped by 6 bases and J by 11 bases; unmatched bases: 15. About this clone itself: Its target is not known.

Replicate PCRs run on sorted subsets employed 200 ng DNA, approximately 30,000 T cell genomes. This table comes from immunoSEQ multiplex PCR, and its TCRdb copy is limited to in-frame clones, with some not included. Among about 1.1 million clones listed, about 80% were seen once. This rearrangement joins TRBV29-1 to TRBJ2-1; 14 positions match TRBD2. Input material: memory CD4+ T cells from PBMCs. Specified subset: CD45RA-negative fraction. The origin of this receptor is a man aged 18 to 30 in good health. Some clones in this sample may be carry-over from other donors' samples. The CDR3 sequence is CSVPGLAGEMGPKQFF. The CDR3 DNA sequence: TGCAGCGTCCCGGGACTAGCGGGAGAGATGGGACCGAAGCAGTTCTTC.